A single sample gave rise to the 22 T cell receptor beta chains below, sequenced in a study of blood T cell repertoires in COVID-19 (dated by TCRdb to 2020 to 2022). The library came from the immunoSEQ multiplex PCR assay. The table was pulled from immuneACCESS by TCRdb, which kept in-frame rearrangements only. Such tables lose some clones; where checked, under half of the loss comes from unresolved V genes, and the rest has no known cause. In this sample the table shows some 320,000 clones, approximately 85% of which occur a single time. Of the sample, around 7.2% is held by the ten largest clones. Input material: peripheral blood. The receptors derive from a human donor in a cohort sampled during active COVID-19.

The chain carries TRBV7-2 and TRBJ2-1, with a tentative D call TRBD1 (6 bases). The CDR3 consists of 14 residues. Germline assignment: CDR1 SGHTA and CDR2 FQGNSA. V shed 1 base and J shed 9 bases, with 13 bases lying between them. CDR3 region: CASSLGQGSGEQFF. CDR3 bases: TGTGCCAGCAGCTTAGGGCAGGGGTCGGGTGAGCAGTTCTTC.

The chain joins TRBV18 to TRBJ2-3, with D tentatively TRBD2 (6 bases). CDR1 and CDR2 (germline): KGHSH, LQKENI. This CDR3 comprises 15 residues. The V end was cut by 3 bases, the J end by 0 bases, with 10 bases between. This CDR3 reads CASSPGGVSTDTQYF. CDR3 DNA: TGTGCCAGCTCACCCGGAGGGGTCAGCACAGATACGCAGTATTTT.

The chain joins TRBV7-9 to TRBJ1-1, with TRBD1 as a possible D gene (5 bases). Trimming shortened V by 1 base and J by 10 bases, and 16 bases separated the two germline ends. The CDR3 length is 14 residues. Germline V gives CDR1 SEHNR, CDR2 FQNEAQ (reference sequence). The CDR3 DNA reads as TGTGCCAGCAGCTTAGTCCCGGAACCCGGGGGAGCTTTCTTT. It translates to CASSLVPEPGGAFF.

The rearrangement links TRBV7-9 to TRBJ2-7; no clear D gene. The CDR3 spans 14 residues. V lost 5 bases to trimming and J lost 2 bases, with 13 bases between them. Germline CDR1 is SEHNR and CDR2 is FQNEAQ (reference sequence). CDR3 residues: CASSPDTKAYEQYF. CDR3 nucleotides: TGTGCCAGCAGCCCAGACACAAAAGCCTACGAGCAGTACTTC.

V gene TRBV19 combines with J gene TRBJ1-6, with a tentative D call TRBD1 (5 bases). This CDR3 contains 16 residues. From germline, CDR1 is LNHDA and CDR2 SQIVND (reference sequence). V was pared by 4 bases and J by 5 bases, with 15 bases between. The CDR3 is CASSSYGGGDNSPLHF. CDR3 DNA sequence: TGTGCCAGTAGTAGCTACGGGGGAGGCGATAATTCACCCCTCCACTTT.

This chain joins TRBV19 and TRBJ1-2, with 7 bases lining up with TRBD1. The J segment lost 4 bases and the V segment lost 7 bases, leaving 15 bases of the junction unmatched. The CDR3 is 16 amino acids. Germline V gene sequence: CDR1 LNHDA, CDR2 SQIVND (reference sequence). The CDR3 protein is CASKPAPGQNRYGYTF. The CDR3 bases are TGTGCCAGTAAGCCCGCTCCGGGACAGAATCGCTATGGCTACACCTTC. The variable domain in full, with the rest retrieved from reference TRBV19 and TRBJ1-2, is DGGITQSPKYLFRKEGQNVTLSCEQNLNHDAMYWYRQDPGQGLRLIYYSQIVNDFQKGDIAEGYSVSREKKESFPLTVTSAQKNPTAFYLCASKPAPGQNRYGYTFGSGTRLTVV.

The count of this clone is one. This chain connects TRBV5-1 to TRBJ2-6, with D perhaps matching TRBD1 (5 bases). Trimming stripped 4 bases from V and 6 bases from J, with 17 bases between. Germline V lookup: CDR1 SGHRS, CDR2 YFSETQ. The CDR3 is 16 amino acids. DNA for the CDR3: TGCGCCAGCAGCCCTAGGGGAACTAACGAGGCCAACGTCCTGACTTTC. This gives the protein CASSPRGTNEANVLTF.

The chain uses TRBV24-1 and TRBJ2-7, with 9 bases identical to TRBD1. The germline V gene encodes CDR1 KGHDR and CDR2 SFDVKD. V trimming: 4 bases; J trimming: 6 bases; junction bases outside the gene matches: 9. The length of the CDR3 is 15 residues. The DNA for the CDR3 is TGTGCCACCAGTGACGGGGACAGGGCCGTCGGCGAGCAGTACTTC. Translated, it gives CATSDGDRAVGEQYF.

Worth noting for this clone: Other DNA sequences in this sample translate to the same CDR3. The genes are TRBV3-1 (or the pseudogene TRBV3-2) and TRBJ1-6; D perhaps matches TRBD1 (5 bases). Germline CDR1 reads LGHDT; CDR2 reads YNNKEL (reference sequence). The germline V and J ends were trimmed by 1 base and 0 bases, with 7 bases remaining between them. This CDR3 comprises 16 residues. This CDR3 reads CASSQGQGSYNSPLHF. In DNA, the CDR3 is TGTGCCAGCAGCCAAGGGCAGGGCTCCTATAATTCACCCCTCCACTTT.

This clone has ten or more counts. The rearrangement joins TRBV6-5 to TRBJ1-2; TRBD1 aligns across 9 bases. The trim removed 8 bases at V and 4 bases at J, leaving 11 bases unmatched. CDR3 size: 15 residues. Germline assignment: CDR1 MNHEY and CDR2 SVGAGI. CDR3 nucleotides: TGTGCCAGCTTTATACGGGGACAGGGAAGCTATGGCTACACCTTC. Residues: CASFIRGQGSYGYTF.

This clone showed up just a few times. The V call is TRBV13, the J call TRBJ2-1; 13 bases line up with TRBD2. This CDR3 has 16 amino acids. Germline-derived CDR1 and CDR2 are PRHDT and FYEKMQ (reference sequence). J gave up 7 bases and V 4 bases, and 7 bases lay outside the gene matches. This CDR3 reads CASSSSTSGGTNEQFF. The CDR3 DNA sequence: TGTGCCAGCAGCTCCTCGACTAGCGGGGGGACTAATGAGCAGTTCTTC.

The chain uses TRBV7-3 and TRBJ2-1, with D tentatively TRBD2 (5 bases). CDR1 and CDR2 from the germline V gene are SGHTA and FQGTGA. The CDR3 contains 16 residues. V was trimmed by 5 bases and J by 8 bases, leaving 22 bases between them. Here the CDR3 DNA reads TGTGCCAGCAGCCCCACCGGAGCGGAGTTTGAGGATGAGCAGTTCTTC. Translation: CASSPTGAEFEDEQFF.

The CDR3 bases are TGTGCCAGCAGTTTGAGGGACACACTTACTAACTATGGCTACACCTTC. Its protein product is CASSLRDTLTNYGYTF. The gene calls are TRBV27 and TRBJ1-2; maybe TRBD1 (6 bases). The germline V gene encodes CDR1 MNHEY and CDR2 SMNVEV (reference sequence). V was cut by 3 bases and J by 0 bases, with 14 bases left in between. The CDR3 spans 16 residues.

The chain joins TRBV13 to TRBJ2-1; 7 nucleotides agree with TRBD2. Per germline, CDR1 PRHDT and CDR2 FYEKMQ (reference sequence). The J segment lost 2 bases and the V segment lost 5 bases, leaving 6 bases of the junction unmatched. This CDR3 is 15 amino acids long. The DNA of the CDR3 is TGTGCCAGCAGCCCCGGGGGGACCCCCTACAATGAGCAGTTCTTC. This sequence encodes CASSPGGTPYNEQFF. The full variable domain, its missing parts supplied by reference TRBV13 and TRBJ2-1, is AAGVIQSPRHLIKEKRETATLKCYPIPRHDTVYWYQQGPGQDPQFLISFYEKMQSDKGSIPDRFSAQQFSDYHSELNMSSLELGDSALYFCASSPGGTPYNEQFFGPGTRLTVL.

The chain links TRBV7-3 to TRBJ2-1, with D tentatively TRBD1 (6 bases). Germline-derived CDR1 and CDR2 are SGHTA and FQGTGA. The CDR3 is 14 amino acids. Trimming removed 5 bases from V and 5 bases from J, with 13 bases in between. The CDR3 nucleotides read TGTGCCAGCAGCCTAGACAGGACAAACAATGAGCAGTTCTTC. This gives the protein CASSLDRTNNEQFF.

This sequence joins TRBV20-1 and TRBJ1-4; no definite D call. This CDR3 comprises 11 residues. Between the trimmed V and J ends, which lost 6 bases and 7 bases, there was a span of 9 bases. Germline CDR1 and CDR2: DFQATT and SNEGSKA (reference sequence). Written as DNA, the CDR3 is TGCAGTGCAAATGAGGTTGAAAAACTGTTTTTT. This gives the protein CSANEVEKLFF.

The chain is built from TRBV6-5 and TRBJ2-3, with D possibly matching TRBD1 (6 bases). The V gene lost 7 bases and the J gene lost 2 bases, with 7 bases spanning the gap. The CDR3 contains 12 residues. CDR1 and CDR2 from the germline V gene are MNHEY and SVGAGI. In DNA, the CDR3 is TGTGCCAGCAAGGGGGACACAGATACGCAGTATTTT. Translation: CASKGDTDTQYF.

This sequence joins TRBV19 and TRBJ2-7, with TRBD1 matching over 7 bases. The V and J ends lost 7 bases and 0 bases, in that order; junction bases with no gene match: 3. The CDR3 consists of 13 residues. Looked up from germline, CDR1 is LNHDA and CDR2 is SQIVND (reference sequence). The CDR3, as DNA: TGTGCCAGTAAGGACAGGAGCTCCTACGAGCAGTACTTC. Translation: CASKDRSSYEQYF. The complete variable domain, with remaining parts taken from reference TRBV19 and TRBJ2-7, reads DGGITQSPKYLFRKEGQNVTLSCEQNLNHDAMYWYRQDPGQGLRLIYYSQIVNDFQKGDIAEGYSVSREKKESFPLTVTSAQKNPTAFYLCASKDRSSYEQYFGPGTRLTVT.

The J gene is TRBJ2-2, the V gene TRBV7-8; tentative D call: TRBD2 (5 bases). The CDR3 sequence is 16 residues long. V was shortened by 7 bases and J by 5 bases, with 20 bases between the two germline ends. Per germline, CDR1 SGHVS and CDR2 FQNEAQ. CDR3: CASTPAGRGGTGELFF. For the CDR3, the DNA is TGTGCCAGCACACCGGCTGGTCGGGGTGGGACCGGGGAGCTGTTTTTT. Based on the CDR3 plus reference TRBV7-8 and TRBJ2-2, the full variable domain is GAGVSQSPRYKVAKRGQDVALRCDPISGHVSLFWYQQALGQGPEFLTYFQNEAQLDKSGLPSDRFFAERPEGSVSTLKIQRTQQEDSAVYLCASTPAGRGGTGELFFGEGSRLTVL.

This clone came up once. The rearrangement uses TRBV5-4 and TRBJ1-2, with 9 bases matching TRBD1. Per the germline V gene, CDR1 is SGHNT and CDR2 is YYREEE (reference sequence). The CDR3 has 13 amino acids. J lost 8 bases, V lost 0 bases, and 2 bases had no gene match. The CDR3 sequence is CASSLGQGVGYTF. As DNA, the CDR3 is TGTGCCAGCAGCTTGGGACAGGGGGTCGGCTACACCTTC.

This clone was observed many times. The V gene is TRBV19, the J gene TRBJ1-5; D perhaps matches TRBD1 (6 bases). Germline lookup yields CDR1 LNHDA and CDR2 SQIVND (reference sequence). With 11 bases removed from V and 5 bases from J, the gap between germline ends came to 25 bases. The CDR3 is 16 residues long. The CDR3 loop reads CAASPASTGGHQPQHF. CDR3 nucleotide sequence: TGTGCCGCTTCACCCGCCTCGACAGGTGGTCATCAGCCCCAGCATTTT.

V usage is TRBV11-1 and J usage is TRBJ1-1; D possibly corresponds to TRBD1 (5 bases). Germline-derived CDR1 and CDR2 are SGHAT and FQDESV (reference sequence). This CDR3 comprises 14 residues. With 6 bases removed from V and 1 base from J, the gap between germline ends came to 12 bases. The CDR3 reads CASSLSDRNTEAFF. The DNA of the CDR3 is TGTGCCAGCAGTTTATCAGACAGGAACACTGAAGCTTTCTTT.